The rows below give T cell receptor beta chains drawn from one sample of a study of metastatic and nonmetastatic thyroid tumors. MiXCR reprocessed the PCR reads for TCRdb. The repertoire includes approximately 44,000 clones, 20% to 25% of them detected once, and about 14% sits in the top ten. Sequencing input: tumor tissue. The source of these receptors is a female donor with papillary thyroid cancer or a benign thyroid nodule (not recorded which). Some clones in this sample may be carry-over from other donors' samples. CDR3s include the opening cysteine and the closing phenylalanine or tryptophan. The D gene is left open where the match is weak. The size of a clone is reported for some rows only, either as once, few or many, or as a class for expanded clones.

D gene: TRBD2; V gene: TRBV19; J gene: TRBJ2-5; clone size: NA; CDR3 protein: CAIRTSGRGGETQYF; CDR3 DNA: TGTGCCATACGGACTAGCGGGAGGGGGGGGGAGACCCAGTACTTC
D gene: NA; V gene: TRBV24-1; J gene: TRBJ2-7; clone size: NA; CDR3 protein: CATSYGVMQYF; CDR3 DNA: TGTGCCACCTCATATGGAGTGATGCAGTACTTC
D gene: TRBD1; V gene: TRBV6-1; J gene: TRBJ1-5; clone size: medium-sized; CDR3 protein: CASSGTGGNNQPQHF; CDR3 DNA: TGTGCCAGCAGTGGCACAGGGGGTAACAATCAGCCCCAGCATTTT
D gene: NA; V gene: TRBV6-2/TRBV6-3; J gene: TRBJ2-7; clone size: few; CDR3 protein: CASSGPTYRDPSYEQYF; CDR3 DNA: TGTGCCAGCAGCGGCCCTACTTACAGGGACCCTTCCTACGAGCAGTACTTC
D gene: TRBD1; V gene: TRBV6-1; J gene: TRBJ1-6; clone size: few; CDR3 protein: CASSTGDNSPLHF; CDR3 DNA: TGTGCCAGCAGTACAGGGGATAATTCACCCCTCCACTTT
D gene: NA; V gene: TRBV28; J gene: TRBJ1-4; clone size: many; CDR3 protein: CASRSGYEKLFF; CDR3 DNA: TGTGCCAGCAGATCGGGGTATGAAAAACTGTTTTTT
D gene: TRBD1; V gene: TRBV18; J gene: TRBJ1-2; clone size: NA; CDR3 protein: CASSPTGQGLHGYTF; CDR3 DNA: TGTGCCAGCTCACCAACGGGACAGGGGCTTCATGGCTACACCTTC
D gene: NA; V gene: TRBV28; J gene: TRBJ2-7; clone size: NA; CDR3 protein: CATTGQHLYEQYF; CDR3 DNA: TGTGCCACCACCGGACAGCATCTCTACGAGCAGTACTTC
D gene: NA; V gene: TRBV20-1; J gene: TRBJ2-1; clone size: few; CDR3 protein: CSATGVSGPYNEQFF; CDR3 DNA: TGCAGTGCTACAGGGGTTAGCGGGCCTTACAATGAGCAGTTCTTC
D gene: NA; V gene: TRBV7-2; J gene: TRBJ1-5; clone size: once; CDR3 protein: CASSLLGEGQPQHF; CDR3 DNA: TGTGCCAGCAGCTTACTAGGCGAAGGCCAGCCCCAGCATTTT
D gene: NA; V gene: TRBV3-1; J gene: TRBJ2-5; clone size: many; CDR3 protein: CATQHGQETQYF; CDR3 DNA: TGTGCCACCCAACATGGACAAGAGACCCAGTACTTC
D gene: NA; V gene: TRBV6-1; J gene: TRBJ2-3; clone size: NA; CDR3 protein: CASSLVLAVLADTQYF; CDR3 DNA: TGTGCCAGCAGTCTAGTACTAGCTGTACTAGCAGATACGCAGTATTTT
D gene: TRBD1; V gene: TRBV12-3/TRBV12-4; J gene: TRBJ2-7; clone size: medium-sized; CDR3 protein: CASSGDRGVYEQYF; CDR3 DNA: TGTGCCAGCAGCGGGGACAGGGGAGTCTACGAGCAGTACTTC
D gene: TRBD2; V gene: TRBV6-2/TRBV6-3; J gene: TRBJ2-7; clone size: many; CDR3 protein: CASSRPRTSGRTYEQYF; CDR3 DNA: TGTGCCAGCAGTCGACCGCGGACTAGCGGGAGAACCTACGAGCAGTACTTC
D gene: NA; V gene: TRBV4-1; J gene: TRBJ2-1; clone size: many; CDR3 protein: CASSQEGIASGEFF; CDR3 DNA: TGCGCCAGCAGCCAAGAAGGTATAGCGAGCGGCGAGTTCTTC
D gene: NA; V gene: TRBV20-1; J gene: TRBJ1-2; clone size: NA; CDR3 protein: CSATTGTGYTF; CDR3 DNA: TGCAGTGCTACCACAGGGACCGGCTACACCTTC
D gene: NA; V gene: TRBV7-2; J gene: TRBJ2-5; clone size: NA; CDR3 protein: CASSRGVNPKQYF; CDR3 DNA: TGTGCCAGCAGCCGTGGAGTAAACCCCAAGCAGTACTTC
D gene: NA; V gene: TRBV24-1; J gene: TRBJ2-1; clone size: medium-sized; CDR3 protein: CATSDQTRGIRNEQFF; CDR3 DNA: TGTGCCACCAGTGACCAGACTAGAGGAATTCGCAATGAGCAGTTCTTC
D gene: TRBD1; V gene: TRBV28; J gene: TRBJ2-3; clone size: NA; CDR3 protein: CASSFSGTGVVTDTQYF; CDR3 DNA: TGTGCCAGCTCATTCTCCGGGACAGGGGTTGTGACAGATACGCAGTATTTT
D gene: NA; V gene: TRBV20-1; J gene: TRBJ2-2; clone size: NA; CDR3 protein: CSARNRGQSATGELFF; CDR3 DNA: TGCAGTGCTAGGAACCGAGGGCAATCAGCCACCGGTGAGCTGTTTTTT
D gene: NA; V gene: TRBV6-9; J gene: TRBJ1-4; clone size: NA; CDR3 protein: CASSYAGGKLFF; CDR3 DNA: TGTGCCAGCAGTTACGCCGGGGGGAAACTGTTTTTT
D gene: TRBD1; V gene: TRBV9; J gene: TRBJ2-4; clone size: many; CDR3 protein: CASSDGTVEYF; CDR3 DNA: TGTGCCAGCAGCGATGGGACAGTTGAATACTTC
D gene: TRBD1; V gene: TRBV28; J gene: TRBJ1-6; clone size: many; CDR3 protein: CASSFPPRTGGNSPLHF; CDR3 DNA: TGTGCCAGCAGCTTTCCCCCCAGGACAGGGGGTAATTCACCCCTCCACTTT
D gene: NA; V gene: TRBV12-3/TRBV12-4; J gene: TRBJ2-1; clone size: few; CDR3 protein: CASRARSRSMYEQFF; CDR3 DNA: TGTGCCAGCAGGGCCCGTAGCAGGAGTATGTATGAGCAGTTCTTC
D gene: TRBD1; V gene: TRBV28; J gene: TRBJ1-1; clone size: NA; CDR3 protein: CASSFLDRGMSEAFF; CDR3 DNA: TGTGCCAGCAGTTTCCTTGACAGGGGGATGTCTGAAGCTTTCTTT
D gene: TRBD1; V gene: TRBV19; J gene: TRBJ1-5; clone size: NA; CDR3 protein: CASSPRDSRNQPQHF; CDR3 DNA: TGTGCCAGTAGTCCGCGGGACAGTCGTAATCAGCCCCAGCATTTT
D gene: NA; V gene: TRBV6-1; J gene: TRBJ2-1; clone size: few; CDR3 protein: CASSLINSGEQFF; CDR3 DNA: TGTGCCAGCAGCTTAATTAATTCCGGTGAGCAGTTCTTC
D gene: TRBD1; V gene: TRBV4-1; J gene: TRBJ1-1; clone size: many; CDR3 protein: CASSQAQGARAFF; CDR3 DNA: TGCGCCAGCAGCCAAGCGCAGGGGGCGCGGGCTTTCTTT
D gene: NA; V gene: TRBV11-3; J gene: TRBJ2-7; clone size: many; CDR3 protein: CASSLGPAYEQYF; CDR3 DNA: TGTGCCAGCAGCTTAGGTCCAGCCTACGAGCAGTACTTC
D gene: NA; V gene: TRBV6-2/TRBV6-3; J gene: TRBJ1-2; clone size: many; CDR3 protein: CASSYSELPRGSNYGYTF; CDR3 DNA: TGTGCCAGCAGTTACTCGGAGCTACCCAGGGGCTCTAACTATGGCTACACCTTC
D gene: TRBD1; V gene: TRBV19; J gene: TRBJ1-5; clone size: few; CDR3 protein: CASRREGGSQPQHF; CDR3 DNA: TGTGCCAGTAGGAGAGAAGGGGGCTCACAGCCCCAGCATTTT